Sequencing of this TCR beta chain was carried out in a study of spatial heterogeneity in lung cancer. Overall study: Each time, sequencing found more beta-chain sequences than alpha-chain sequences.

This clonotype was counted ten times or more. Its antigen is unidentified. A unique molecular identifier was attached to every TCR cDNA molecule. MiXCR was run by TCRdb on the 5' RACE reads, yielding one entry per CDR3 protein. The table records 15,000 or so distinct CDR3 sequences, approximately 4.5% of them present only once. The time point was: sample taken at primary tumor resection. The sequenced material consisted of unsorted whole RNA from tumor, nontumor lung or frozen PBMC. Study outcomes and limitations: As ubiquitous and regional nonsynonymous mutations varied, counts of ubiquitous and regional expanded TCRs tracked them, respectively. Counts of expanded intratumoral alpha and beta TCRs tracked tumor mutation counts.

This clonotype was obtained from a female donor with early-stage non-small cell lung cancer. Sequenced here: lung tumor tissue, sampled at surgery.

The CDR3 protein is CSVFPAAGQPYF. The CDR3 DNA reads as TGCAGCGTTTTTCCTGCCGCGGGACAGCCGTATTTT. The chain has TRBV29-1 and TRBJ2-3, with TRBD1 as a possible D gene (7 bases). The germline CDR1 and CDR2 sequences are SQVTM and ANQGSEA. The CDR3 length is 12 residues. V was trimmed by 5 bases and J by 14 bases, leaving 20 bases between them.